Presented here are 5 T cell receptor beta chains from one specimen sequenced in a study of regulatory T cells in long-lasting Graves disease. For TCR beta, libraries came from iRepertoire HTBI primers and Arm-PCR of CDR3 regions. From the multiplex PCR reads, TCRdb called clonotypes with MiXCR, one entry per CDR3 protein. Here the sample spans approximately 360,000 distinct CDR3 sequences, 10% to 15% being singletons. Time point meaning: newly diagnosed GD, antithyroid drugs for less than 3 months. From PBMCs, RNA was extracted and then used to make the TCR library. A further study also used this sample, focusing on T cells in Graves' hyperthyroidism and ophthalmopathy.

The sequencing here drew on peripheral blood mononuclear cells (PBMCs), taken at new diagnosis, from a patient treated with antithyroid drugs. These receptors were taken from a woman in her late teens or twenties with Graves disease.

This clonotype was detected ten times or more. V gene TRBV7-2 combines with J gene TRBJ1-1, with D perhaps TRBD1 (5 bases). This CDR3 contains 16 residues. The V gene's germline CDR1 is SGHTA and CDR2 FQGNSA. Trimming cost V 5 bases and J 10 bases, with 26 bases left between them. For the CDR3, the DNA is TGTGCCAGCAGCCTATCCGTCGGGGGGGGACGGCTCGGAGCTTTCTTT. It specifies CASSLSVGGGRLGAFF.

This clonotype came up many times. CDR3 protein: CATSDGETGRGPQHF. The CDR3 DNA sequence: TGTGCCACCAGCGATGGTGAGACAGGTAGGGGGCCCCAGCATTTT. The chain has TRBV24-1 and TRBJ1-5; D may be TRBD1 (6 bases). The V gene's germline CDR1 is KGHDR and CDR2 SFDVKD. Trimming took 7 bases from V and 9 from J, leaving 21 bases between them. This CDR3 has 15 amino acids.

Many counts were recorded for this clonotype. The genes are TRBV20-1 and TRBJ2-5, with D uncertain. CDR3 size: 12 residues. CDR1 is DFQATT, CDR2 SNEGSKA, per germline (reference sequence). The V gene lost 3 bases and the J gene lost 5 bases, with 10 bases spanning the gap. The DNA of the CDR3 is TGCAGTGCTAGGGAGAGCGCGGAGACCCAGTACTTC. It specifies CSARESAETQYF.

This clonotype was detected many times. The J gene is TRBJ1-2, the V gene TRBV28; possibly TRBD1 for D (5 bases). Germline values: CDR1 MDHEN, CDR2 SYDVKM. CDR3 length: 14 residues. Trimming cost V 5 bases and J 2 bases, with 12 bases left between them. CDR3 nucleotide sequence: TGTGCCAGCAGTACTTCCGGGGGAAACTATGGCTACACCTTC. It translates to CASSTSGGNYGYTF.

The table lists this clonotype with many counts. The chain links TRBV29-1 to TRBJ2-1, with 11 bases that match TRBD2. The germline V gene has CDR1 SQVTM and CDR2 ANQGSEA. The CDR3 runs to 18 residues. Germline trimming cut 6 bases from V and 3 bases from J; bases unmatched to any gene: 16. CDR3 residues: CSVDGTSGSYSNYNEQFF. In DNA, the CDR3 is TGCAGCGTCGACGGGACTAGCGGATCCTATTCCAACTACAATGAGCAGTTCTTC.